This T cell receptor beta chain is drawn from a study of human thymus T cells. Study-level points and caveats: V and J genes seemed to be used with bias in thymic and blood repertoires. Related research described strongly overlapping thymic repertoires in unrelated people.

Germline assignment: CDR1 SGHVS and CDR2 FNYEAQ. With 1 base removed from V and 2 bases from J, the gap between germline ends came to 8 bases. The CDR3 is 14 residues long. Corrective cardiac surgery supplied the resected thymus tissue. The donors were infants in Finland with congenital heart defects, otherwise immunologically healthy. TCRdb's copy holds only in-frame clones and misses some; the assay was immunoSEQ multiplex PCR. This sample carries tens of thousands of clones, 90% to 95% of them seen once, and the ten largest clones take approximately 0.032%. As regards this clone: The antigen is undetermined.

Sequencing was performed on thymus tissue. This receptor was obtained from a girl under two years old with a congenital heart defect but otherwise immunologically healthy. The chain is built from TRBV7-6 and TRBJ2-5; D unclear. CDR3 in DNA: TGTGCCAGCAGCTTAGTTCGTCAGCAAGAGACCCAGTACTTC. Translating gives CASSLVRQQETQYF.